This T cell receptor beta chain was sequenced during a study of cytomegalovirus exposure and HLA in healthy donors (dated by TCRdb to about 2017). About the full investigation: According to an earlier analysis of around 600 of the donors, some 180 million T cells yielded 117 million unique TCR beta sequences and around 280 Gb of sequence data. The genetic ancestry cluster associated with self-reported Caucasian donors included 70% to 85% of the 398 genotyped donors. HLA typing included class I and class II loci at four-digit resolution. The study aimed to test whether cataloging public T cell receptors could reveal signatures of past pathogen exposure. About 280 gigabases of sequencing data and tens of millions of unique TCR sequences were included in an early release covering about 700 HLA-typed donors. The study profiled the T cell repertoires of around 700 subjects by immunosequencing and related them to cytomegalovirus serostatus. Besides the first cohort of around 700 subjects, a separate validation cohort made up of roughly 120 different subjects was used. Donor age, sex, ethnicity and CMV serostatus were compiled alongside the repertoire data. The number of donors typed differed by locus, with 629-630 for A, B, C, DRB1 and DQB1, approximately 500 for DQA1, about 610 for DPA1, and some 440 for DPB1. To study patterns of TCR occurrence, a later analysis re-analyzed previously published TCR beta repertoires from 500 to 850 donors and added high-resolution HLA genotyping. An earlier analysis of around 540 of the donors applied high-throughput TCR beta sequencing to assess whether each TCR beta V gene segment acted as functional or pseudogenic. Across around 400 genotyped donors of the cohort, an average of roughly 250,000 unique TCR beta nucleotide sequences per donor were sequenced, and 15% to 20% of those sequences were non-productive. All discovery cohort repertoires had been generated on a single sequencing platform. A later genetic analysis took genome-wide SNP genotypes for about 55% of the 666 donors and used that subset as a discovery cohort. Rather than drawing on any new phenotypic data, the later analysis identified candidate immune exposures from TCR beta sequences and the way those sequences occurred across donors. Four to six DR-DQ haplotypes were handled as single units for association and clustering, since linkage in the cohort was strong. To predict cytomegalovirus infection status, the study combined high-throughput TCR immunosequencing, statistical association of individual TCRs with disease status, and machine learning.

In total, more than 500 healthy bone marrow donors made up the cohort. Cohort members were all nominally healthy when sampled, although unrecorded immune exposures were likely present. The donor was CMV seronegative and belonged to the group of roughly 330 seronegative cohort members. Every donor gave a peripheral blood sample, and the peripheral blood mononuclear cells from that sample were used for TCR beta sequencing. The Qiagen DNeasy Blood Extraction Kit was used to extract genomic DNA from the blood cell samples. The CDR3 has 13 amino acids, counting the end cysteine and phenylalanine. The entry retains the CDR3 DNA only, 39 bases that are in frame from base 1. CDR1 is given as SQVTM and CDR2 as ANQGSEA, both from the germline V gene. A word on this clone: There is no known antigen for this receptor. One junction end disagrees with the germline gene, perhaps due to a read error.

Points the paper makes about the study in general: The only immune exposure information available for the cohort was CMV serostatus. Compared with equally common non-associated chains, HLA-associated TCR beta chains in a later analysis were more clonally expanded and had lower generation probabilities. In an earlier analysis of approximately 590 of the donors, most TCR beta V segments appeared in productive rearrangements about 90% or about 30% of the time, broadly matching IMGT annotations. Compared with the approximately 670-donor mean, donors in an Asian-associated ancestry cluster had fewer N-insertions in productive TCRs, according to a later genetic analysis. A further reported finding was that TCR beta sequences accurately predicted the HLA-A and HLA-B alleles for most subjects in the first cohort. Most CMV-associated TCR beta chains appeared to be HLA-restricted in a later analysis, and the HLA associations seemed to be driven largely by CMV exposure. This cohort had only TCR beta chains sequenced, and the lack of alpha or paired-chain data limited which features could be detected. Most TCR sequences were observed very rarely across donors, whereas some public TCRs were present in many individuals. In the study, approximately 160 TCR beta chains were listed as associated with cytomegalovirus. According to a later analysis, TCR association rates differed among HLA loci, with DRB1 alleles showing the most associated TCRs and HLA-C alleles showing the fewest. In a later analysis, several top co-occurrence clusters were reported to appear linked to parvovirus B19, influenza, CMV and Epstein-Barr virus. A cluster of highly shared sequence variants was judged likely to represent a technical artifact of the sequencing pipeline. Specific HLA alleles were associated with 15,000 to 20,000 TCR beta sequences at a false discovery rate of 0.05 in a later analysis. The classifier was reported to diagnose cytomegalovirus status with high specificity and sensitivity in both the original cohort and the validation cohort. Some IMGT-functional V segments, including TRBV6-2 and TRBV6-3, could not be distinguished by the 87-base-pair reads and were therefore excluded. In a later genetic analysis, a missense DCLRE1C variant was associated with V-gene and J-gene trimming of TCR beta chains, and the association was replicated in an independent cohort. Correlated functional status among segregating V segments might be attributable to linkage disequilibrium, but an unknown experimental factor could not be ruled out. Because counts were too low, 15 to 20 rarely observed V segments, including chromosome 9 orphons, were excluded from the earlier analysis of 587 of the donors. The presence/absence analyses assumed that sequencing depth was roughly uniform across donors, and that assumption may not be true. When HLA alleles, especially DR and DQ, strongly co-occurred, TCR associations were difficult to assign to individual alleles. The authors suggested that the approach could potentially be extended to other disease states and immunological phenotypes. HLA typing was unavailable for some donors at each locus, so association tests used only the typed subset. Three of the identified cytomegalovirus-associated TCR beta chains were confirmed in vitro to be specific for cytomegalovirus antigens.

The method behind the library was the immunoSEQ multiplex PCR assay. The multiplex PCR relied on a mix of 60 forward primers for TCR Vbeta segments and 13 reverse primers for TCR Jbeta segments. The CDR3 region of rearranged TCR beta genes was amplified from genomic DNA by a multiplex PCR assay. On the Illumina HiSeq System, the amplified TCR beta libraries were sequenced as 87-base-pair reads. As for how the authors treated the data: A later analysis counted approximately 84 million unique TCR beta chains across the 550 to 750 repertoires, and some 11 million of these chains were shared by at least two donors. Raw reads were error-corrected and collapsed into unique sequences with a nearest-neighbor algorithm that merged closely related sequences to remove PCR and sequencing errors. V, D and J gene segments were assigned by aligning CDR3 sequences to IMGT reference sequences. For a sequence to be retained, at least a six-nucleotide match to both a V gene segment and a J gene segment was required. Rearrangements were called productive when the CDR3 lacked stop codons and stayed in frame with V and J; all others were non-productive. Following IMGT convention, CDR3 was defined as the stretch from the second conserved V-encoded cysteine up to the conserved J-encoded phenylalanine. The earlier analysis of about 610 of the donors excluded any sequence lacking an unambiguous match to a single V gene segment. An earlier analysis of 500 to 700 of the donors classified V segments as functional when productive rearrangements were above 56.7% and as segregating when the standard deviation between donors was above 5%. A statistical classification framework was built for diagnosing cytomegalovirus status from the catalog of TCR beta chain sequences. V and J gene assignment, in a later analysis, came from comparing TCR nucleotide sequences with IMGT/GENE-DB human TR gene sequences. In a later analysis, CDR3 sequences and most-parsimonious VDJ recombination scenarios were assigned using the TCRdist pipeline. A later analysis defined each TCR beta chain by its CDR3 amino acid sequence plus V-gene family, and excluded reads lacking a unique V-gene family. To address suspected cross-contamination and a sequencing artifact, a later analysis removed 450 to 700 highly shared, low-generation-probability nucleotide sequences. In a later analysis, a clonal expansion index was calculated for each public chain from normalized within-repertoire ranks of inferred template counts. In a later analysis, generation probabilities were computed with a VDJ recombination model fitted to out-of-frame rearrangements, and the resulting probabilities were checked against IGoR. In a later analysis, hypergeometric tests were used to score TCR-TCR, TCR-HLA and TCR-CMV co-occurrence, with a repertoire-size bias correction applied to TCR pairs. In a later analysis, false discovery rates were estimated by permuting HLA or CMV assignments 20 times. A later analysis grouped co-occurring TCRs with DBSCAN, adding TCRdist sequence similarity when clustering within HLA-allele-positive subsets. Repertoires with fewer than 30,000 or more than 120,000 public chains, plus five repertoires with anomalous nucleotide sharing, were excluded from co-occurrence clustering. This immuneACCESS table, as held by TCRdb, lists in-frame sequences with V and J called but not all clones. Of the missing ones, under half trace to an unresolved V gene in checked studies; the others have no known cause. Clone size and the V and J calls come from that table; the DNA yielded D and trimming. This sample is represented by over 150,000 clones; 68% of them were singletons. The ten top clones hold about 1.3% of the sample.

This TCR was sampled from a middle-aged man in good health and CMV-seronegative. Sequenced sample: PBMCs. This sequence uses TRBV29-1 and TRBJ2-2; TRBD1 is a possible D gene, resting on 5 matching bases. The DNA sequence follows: TGCAGTGTTGGAAGGGGTACCACCGGGGAGCTGTTTTTT. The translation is CSVGRGTTGELFF.